Sequencing of this T cell receptor beta chain was carried out in a study of T cell changes during pregnancy in multiple sclerosis. The V segment lost 6 bases and the J segment 3 bases; nucleotides outside the gene matches: 7. Germline CDR1 is MNHEY and CDR2 is SVGAGI. The CDR3 is 14 amino acids. Only in-frame clones appear in the TCRdb table, and some are missing; sequencing was by immunoSEQ multiplex PCR. The sample gives around 35,000 clones, 90% of which show up once; about 10% is in the top ten. The J gene is TRBJ1-1, the V gene TRBV6-5, with 7 bases identical to TRBD1. Source: CD8+ T cells from peripheral blood mononuclear cells, taken before pregnancy. The clonotype comes from a female donor with multiple sclerosis, enrolled in a pregnancy study. CDR3 in DNA: TGTGCCAGCAGAAAACAGGGGAAGGACACTGAAGCTTTCTTT. This codes for CASRKQGKDTEAFF.